The 4 T cell receptor beta chains presented below share a single source sample, sequenced in a study of blood T cell repertoires in COVID-19. Assay used: immunoSEQ multiplex PCR; TCRdb lists only in-frame clones, some missing. Seen here are around 60,000 clones, over 55% observed once, and the top ten hold 4% to 5.5%. What was sequenced was peripheral blood. The receptors derive from a woman aged 70 to 79 with COVID-19, enrolled during active disease.

The rearrangement uses TRBV20-1 and TRBJ2-1, with a tentative D call TRBD2 (5 bases). Trimming removed 5 bases from V and 6 bases from J, with 8 bases in between. CDR1 and CDR2 from the germline V gene are DFQATT and SNEGSKA (reference sequence). The CDR3 runs to 11 residues. The CDR3 nucleotides read TGCAGTGCTGGCGGGCCCAATGAGCAGTTCTTC. This translates into CSAGGPNEQFF.

The chain combines TRBV24-1 with TRBJ2-1; TRBD2 agrees at 13 bases. The CDR3 has 16 amino acids. Germline CDR1 and CDR2: KGHDR and SFDVKD. Germline trimming cut 4 bases from V and 8 bases from J; bases unmatched to any gene: 7. CDR3 region: CATSDLLAGGHYEQFF. CDR3 in DNA: TGTGCCACCAGTGACCTACTAGCGGGAGGGCACTATGAGCAGTTCTTC.

Only a few counts were recorded for this clone. The chain couples TRBV18 to TRBJ2-3; 7 bases fit TRBD1. The CDR3 spans 16 residues. V trimming: 1 base; J trimming: 0 bases; junction bases outside the gene matches: 4. CDR1 is KGHSH and CDR2 is LQKENI in the germline V gene. This CDR3 reads CASSPQGAVSTDTQYF. CDR3 DNA sequence: TGTGCCAGCTCACCACAGGGGGCGGTCAGCACAGATACGCAGTATTTT.

The rearrangement uses TRBV19 and TRBJ2-1; tentatively, D is TRBD2 (5 bases). V lost 8 bases to trimming and J lost 8 bases, with 10 bases between them. The germline V gene encodes CDR1 LNHDA and CDR2 SQIVND (reference sequence). CDR3 length equals 11 residues. The CDR3 DNA reads as TGTGCCAGTGCGGGCTTGGATGAGCAGTTCTTC. It specifies CASAGLDEQFF.